This entry is about one T cell receptor (beta chain). Its antigen remains unidentified. A much larger clone differs by one base, so this may be a read error. Germline V lookup: CDR1 SQVTM, CDR2 ANQGSEA. The CDR3 sequence is 14 residues long. Out of unsorted whole blood came the blood RNA, and germline DNA was extracted as well. At sampling, these chronic HBV carriers had received no treatment. With 500 ng total RNA as template and a constant-region primer, TCR beta cDNA was made. Amplification in three nested multiplex PCR rounds with slightly modified ARM-PCR gave rise to TCR beta libraries. Rounds one and two of PCR, each of about 10 cycles, were primed with TRBV1-TRBV30 forward primers and a C-beta reverse primer. One entry per CDR3 protein results from TCRdb running MiXCR on the multiplex PCR reads. The sample records about 320,000 distinct CDR3 sequences, 65% being singletons. This sample was taken from a study of tumor-infiltrating lymphocytes in primary liver carcinoma. At the level of the study: Per sample, productive TCRbeta reads numbered roughly 3.5 to 8 million, similar across tissue types.

Regarding the study as a whole: Since the samples were bulk and unsorted, the CD4+ and CD8+ repertoires were not compared. The overlap of tumor-adjacent and tumor-blood pairs was smaller than that of tumor region pairs.

The source is a man aged 35 to 55 with primary liver carcinoma and hepatitis B virus infection. The chain uses TRBV29-1 and TRBJ2-3, with 7 positions matching TRBD2. Material for sequencing was peripheral blood. This chain's CDR3 is CSLETSLSTDTQYF. CDR3 coding DNA: TGCAGCCTTGAGACTAGCCTTAGCACAGATACGCAGTATTTT.